The subject of this entry is one TCR beta chain. Its antigen is not identified. CDR1 is MNHEY and CDR2 is SVGAGI in the germline V gene. V shed 3 bases, J shed 2 bases, and the junction held 7 bases outside the gene matches. The CDR3 is 16 residues long. Clones were sequenced by immunoSEQ multiplex PCR, and TCRdb holds only the in-frame ones, with some missing. The data contain some 46,000 clones, 85% to 95% of them singletons. This specimen belongs to a study of graft-versus-host responses after intestinal transplantation. Study outcomes and limitations: Some GvH clones appeared in ileal mucosa or blood before recipient bone marrow.

The sample here was PBMCs, taken around 27 months after a first intestinal transplant, on the day of a second. This receptor was taken from a human patient who received an intestinal transplant, so some T cells may come from the graft donor. The chain carries TRBV6-5 and TRBJ1-2; 9 nucleotides match TRBD1. CDR3 sequence reads: CASSYGSDRGNYGYTF. Here the CDR3 DNA reads TGTGCCAGCAGTTATGGCTCGGACAGGGGCAACTATGGCTACACCTTC.